The rows below give T cell receptor beta chains drawn from one sample of a study of T cell changes during pregnancy in multiple sclerosis. Sequencing used immunoSEQ multiplex PCR; TCRdb keeps in-frame clones, though not all of them. The table includes roughly 27,000 clones, approximately 81% detected once. The sequenced sample was CD8+ T cells from peripheral blood mononuclear cells, obtained after pregnancy. The receptors shown here come from a female donor with multiple sclerosis, enrolled in a pregnancy study. The CDR3 runs from the conserved cysteine through the conserved F or W. The D gene is left open where the match is weak. The listing skips clone size in some rows; elsewhere it reads once, few, many or a size class.

abundance: -
v_gene: TRBV18
j_gene: TRBJ2-7
d_gene: TRBD1
CDR3nt: TGTGCCAGCTCACCACCGACAGGGTCCCACGAGCAGTACTTC
CDR3aa: CASSPPTGSHEQYF

abundance: few
v_gene: TRBV9
j_gene: TRBJ1-5
d_gene: -
CDR3nt: TGTGCCAGCAGCGCGCGGACAGATCAGCCCCAGCATTTT
CDR3aa: CASSARTDQPQHF

abundance: -
v_gene: TRBV7-8
j_gene: TRBJ1-1
d_gene: -
CDR3nt: TGTGCCAGCAGCTCCAGCGCCAGAGCTCGGGCTTTCTTT
CDR3aa: CASSSSARARAFF

abundance: -
v_gene: TRBV10-2
j_gene: TRBJ1-2
d_gene: TRBD1
CDR3nt: TGCGCCAGCAGTGAGTCCGGGGACAGGGACTATGGCTACACCTTC
CDR3aa: CASSESGDRDYGYTF

abundance: -
v_gene: TRBV11-2
j_gene: TRBJ2-5
d_gene: TRBD2
CDR3nt: TGTGCCAGCAGCTTACTAGCGGGGGTAGGAGAGACCCAGTACTTC
CDR3aa: CASSLLAGVGETQYF

abundance: -
v_gene: TRBV1
j_gene: TRBJ1-5
d_gene: -
CDR3nt: TGCACCAGCAGCCGTGAGGGGGTTCTGGATCAGCCCCAGCATTTT
CDR3aa: CTSSREGVLDQPQHF

abundance: -
v_gene: TRBV4-3
j_gene: TRBJ2-7
d_gene: TRBD1
CDR3nt: TGCGCCAGCAGCTCCGCCGGGACAGAGGACTACGAGCAGTACTTC
CDR3aa: CASSSAGTEDYEQYF

abundance: -
v_gene: TRBV27
j_gene: TRBJ1-1
d_gene: -
CDR3nt: TGTGCCAGCAGGGTTGGGGGGGGTGACACTGAAGCTTTCTTT
CDR3aa: CASRVGGGDTEAFF

abundance: -
v_gene: TRBV2
j_gene: TRBJ1-5
d_gene: -
CDR3nt: TGTGCCAGCAGTGGGTTGCCAGGGGTAGAGGGCAATCAGCCCCAGCATTTT
CDR3aa: CASSGLPGVEGNQPQHF

abundance: once
v_gene: TRBV7-9
j_gene: TRBJ2-7
d_gene: -
CDR3nt: TGTGCCAGCAGCTTAGGCGGAATTTACGAGCAGTACTTC
CDR3aa: CASSLGGIYEQYF

abundance: -
v_gene: TRBV10-3
j_gene: TRBJ2-1
d_gene: -
CDR3nt: TGTGCCATCGGGGGGGCTCTCTATGAGCAGTTCTTC
CDR3aa: CAIGGALYEQFF

abundance: -
v_gene: TRBV5-4
j_gene: TRBJ2-1
d_gene: TRBD1
CDR3nt: TGTGCCAGCAGCCAGAAGGCGGGACAGGGAGACAATGAGCAGTTCTTC
CDR3aa: CASSQKAGQGDNEQFF

abundance: -
v_gene: TRBV6-5
j_gene: TRBJ1-1
d_gene: -
CDR3nt: TGTGCCAGCGTTGAGGGCTTGAACACTGAAGCTTTCTTT
CDR3aa: CASVEGLNTEAFF

abundance: -
v_gene: TRBV4-3
j_gene: TRBJ1-3
d_gene: -
CDR3nt: TGCGCCAGCAGCCAAGACAGGGGCTCTGGAAACACCATATATTTT
CDR3aa: CASSQDRGSGNTIYF

abundance: -
v_gene: TRBV28
j_gene: TRBJ2-7
d_gene: -
CDR3nt: TGTGCCAGCAGTTTACCCCCCCTTACAGCCGAGCAGTACTTC
CDR3aa: CASSLPPLTAEQYF

abundance: -
v_gene: TRBV7-9
j_gene: TRBJ1-1
d_gene: -
CDR3nt: TGTGCCAGCAGCTTAACCCTGAGGGGGGGTGAAGCTTTCTTT
CDR3aa: CASSLTLRGGEAFF

abundance: -
v_gene: TRBV14
j_gene: TRBJ1-2
d_gene: TRBD1
CDR3nt: TGTGCCAGCAGCCAAGACGGGATAATACAGGGGGCGCTTGGCTACACCTTC
CDR3aa: CASSQDGIIQGALGYTF

abundance: -
v_gene: TRBV27
j_gene: TRBJ1-1
d_gene: TRBD1
CDR3nt: TGTGCCAGCAGTTTTACAGGGGGCATGGGCACTGAAGCTTTCTTT
CDR3aa: CASSFTGGMGTEAFF

abundance: once
v_gene: TRBV5-6
j_gene: TRBJ1-2
d_gene: -
CDR3nt: TGTGCCAGCAGCTTGAGGAGGGGTCTAGGGTATGGCTACACCTTC
CDR3aa: CASSLRRGLGYGYTF

abundance: -
v_gene: TRBV7-9
j_gene: TRBJ2-6
d_gene: -
CDR3nt: TGTGCCAGCGGAGGCCCTGGGGCCAACGTCCTGACTTTC
CDR3aa: CASGGPGANVLTF

abundance: -
v_gene: TRBV4-3
j_gene: TRBJ1-2
d_gene: -
CDR3nt: TGCGCCAGCAGCCAAGACGCAGCCAGGGGCTACACCTTC
CDR3aa: CASSQDAARGYTF

abundance: -
v_gene: TRBV15
j_gene: TRBJ1-2
d_gene: TRBD1
CDR3nt: TGTGCCACCAGCAGAGTCGTGGGACAGGGGAATAGCTACACCTTC
CDR3aa: CATSRVVGQGNSYTF

abundance: -
v_gene: TRBV6-6
j_gene: TRBJ2-1
d_gene: TRBD1
CDR3nt: TGTGCCAGCAGTCCCGGACAGGGGGTTTACAATGAGCAGTTCTTC
CDR3aa: CASSPGQGVYNEQFF

abundance: few
v_gene: TRBV27
j_gene: TRBJ2-5
d_gene: TRBD2
CDR3nt: TGTGCCAGCAGTTTATCAGGGACTAGCGGGGGGGAGACCCAGTACTTC
CDR3aa: CASSLSGTSGGETQYF

abundance: once
v_gene: TRBV28
j_gene: TRBJ1-1
d_gene: TRBD1
CDR3nt: TGTGCCAGCCGGACAGGGAGTTTTGTAGTGAACACTGAAGCTTTCTTT
CDR3aa: CASRTGSFVVNTEAFF

abundance: -
v_gene: TRBV6-1
j_gene: TRBJ1-4
d_gene: TRBD1
CDR3nt: TGTGCCAGCAGTGAAGAGGACGGGACAGGGAATGAAAAACTGTTTTTT
CDR3aa: CASSEEDGTGNEKLFF

abundance: -
v_gene: TRBV30
j_gene: TRBJ1-6
d_gene: -
CDR3nt: TGTGCCTGGAGTGACAGGGAGCATTCACCCCTCCACTTT
CDR3aa: CAWSDREHSPLHF

abundance: few
v_gene: TRBV5-1
j_gene: TRBJ1-1
d_gene: TRBD1
CDR3nt: TGCGCCAGCGCTACACAGGGGTTGAACACTGAAGCTTTCTTT
CDR3aa: CASATQGLNTEAFF

abundance: -
v_gene: TRBV7-2
j_gene: TRBJ2-7
d_gene: TRBD1
CDR3nt: TGTGCCAGCAGCTGGGGACAGGCCAGCTCCTACGAGCAGTACTTC
CDR3aa: CASSWGQASSYEQYF

abundance: -
v_gene: TRBV9
j_gene: TRBJ1-2
d_gene: -
CDR3nt: TGTGCCAGCAGCGAACCCCGGCAGGGGACCAACTATGGCTACACCTTC
CDR3aa: CASSEPRQGTNYGYTF

abundance: -
v_gene: TRBV5-8
j_gene: TRBJ1-2
d_gene: -
CDR3nt: TGTGCCAGCAGCTTGGCCTATTACGGGTTCGATGGCTACACCTTC
CDR3aa: CASSLAYYGFDGYTF

abundance: -
v_gene: TRBV2
j_gene: TRBJ1-5
d_gene: -
CDR3nt: TGTGCCAGCTCTGGGGCGGGGTGGAGCAATCAGCCCCAGCATTTT
CDR3aa: CASSGAGWSNQPQHF

abundance: -
v_gene: TRBV11-1
j_gene: TRBJ2-5
d_gene: -
CDR3nt: TGTGCCAGCAGCTACGAGCAAGAGACCCAGTACTTC
CDR3aa: CASSYEQETQYF

abundance: -
v_gene: TRBV6-1
j_gene: TRBJ2-1
d_gene: -
CDR3nt: TGTGCCAGCAGGGCGTACAGGGGGGGATACAATGAGCAGTTCTTC
CDR3aa: CASRAYRGGYNEQFF

abundance: -
v_gene: TRBV6-4
j_gene: TRBJ2-3
d_gene: -
CDR3nt: TGTGCCAGCAGTCGGACTAGCACAGATACGCAGTATTTT
CDR3aa: CASSRTSTDTQYF

abundance: -
v_gene: TRBV4-1
j_gene: TRBJ2-3
d_gene: TRBD2
CDR3nt: TGCGCCAGCAGCCAAGATCCCCCGTTGACTAGCGCTAACACAGATACGCAGTATTTT
CDR3aa: CASSQDPPLTSANTDTQYF

abundance: -
v_gene: TRBV30
j_gene: TRBJ2-7
d_gene: -
CDR3nt: TGTGCCTGGGCCGGGACACCAACCTACGAGCAGTACTTC
CDR3aa: CAWAGTPTYEQYF

abundance: -
v_gene: TRBV6-6
j_gene: TRBJ2-1
d_gene: -
CDR3nt: TGTGCCAGCAGCCCTCAGAATTACAATGAGCAGTTCTTC
CDR3aa: CASSPQNYNEQFF

abundance: -
v_gene: TRBV5-4
j_gene: TRBJ2-1
d_gene: TRBD2
CDR3nt: TGTGCCAGCAGCTTCATCGGGGGGAGCTCCTACAATGAGCAGTTCTTC
CDR3aa: CASSFIGGSSYNEQFF

abundance: -
v_gene: TRBV5-6
j_gene: TRBJ1-2
d_gene: TRBD1
CDR3nt: TGTGCCAGCAGCCGACAGGGGGATGGCTACACCTTC
CDR3aa: CASSRQGDGYTF

abundance: -
v_gene: TRBV5-1
j_gene: TRBJ2-1
d_gene: -
CDR3nt: TGCGCCAGCAGCTTGCTCCATGAGCAGTTCTTC
CDR3aa: CASSLLHEQFF

abundance: -
v_gene: TRBV2
j_gene: TRBJ1-2
d_gene: TRBD1
CDR3nt: TGTGCCAGCAGTGAATCAGGGGGTTCCTATGGCTACACCTTC
CDR3aa: CASSESGGSYGYTF